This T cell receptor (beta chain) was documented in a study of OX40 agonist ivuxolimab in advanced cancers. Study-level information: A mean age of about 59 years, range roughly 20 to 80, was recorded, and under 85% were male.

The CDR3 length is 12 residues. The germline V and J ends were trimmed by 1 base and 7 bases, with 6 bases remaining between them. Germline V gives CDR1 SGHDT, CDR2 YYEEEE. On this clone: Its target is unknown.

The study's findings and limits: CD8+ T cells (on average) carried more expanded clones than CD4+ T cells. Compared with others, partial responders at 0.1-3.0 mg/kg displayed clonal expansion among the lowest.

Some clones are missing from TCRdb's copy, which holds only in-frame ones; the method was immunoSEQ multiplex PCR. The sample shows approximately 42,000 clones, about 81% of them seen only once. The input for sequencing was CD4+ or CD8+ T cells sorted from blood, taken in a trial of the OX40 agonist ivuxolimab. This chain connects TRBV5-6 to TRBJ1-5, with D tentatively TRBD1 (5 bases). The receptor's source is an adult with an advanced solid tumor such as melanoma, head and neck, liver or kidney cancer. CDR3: CASSLPGQPQHF. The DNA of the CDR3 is TGTGCCAGCAGCTTGCCAGGGCAGCCCCAGCATTTT. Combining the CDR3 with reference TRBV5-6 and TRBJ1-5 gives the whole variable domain DAGVTQSPTHLIKTRGQQVTLRCSPKSGHDTVSWYQQALGQGPQFIFQYYEEEERQRGNFPDRFSGHQFPNYSSELNVNALLLGDSALYLCASSLPGQPQHFGDGTRLSIL.